This T cell receptor (beta chain) was captured in a study of T-cell memory formation after mild COVID-19. Study results and limitations: Cross-reactive memory apparently joined, as some responding clones appeared in pre-infection memory.

MiXCR was run by TCRdb on the 5' RACE reads, yielding one entry per CDR3 protein. The profile shows roughly 250,000 distinct CDR3 sequences, about a sixth of them singletons. Germline V gene sequence: CDR1 SGHTA, CDR2 FQGTGA. Between the trimmed V and J ends, which lost 2 bases and 10 bases, there was a span of 12 bases. This CDR3 region has 14 residues. The sample holds a few counts of this clonotype. Its antigen is unidentified. The TCR was taken from a man in his late teens or twenties who had mild COVID-19 (a few samples of this study predate the infection). Cell type and time point are not known. The material sequenced was PBMCs or a T cell subset sorted from them (not recorded which). The chain links TRBV7-3 to TRBJ1-6; D is perhaps TRBD1 (6 bases). CDR3 DNA: TGTGCCAGCAGCTTATCGCCAGGGGAATCACCCCTCCACTTT. Its translation is CASSLSPGESPLHF.